This TCR beta chain was observed in a study of T cells after yellow fever vaccination (dated by TCRdb to about 2019). For context, the study as a whole: The SMART-Seq v4 Ultra Low Input RNA kit was used to prepare libraries from fractions with low cell numbers. Bulk TCR alpha and beta repertoires were sequenced longitudinally to track T-cell clones before and after primary and booster YFV17D yellow fever vaccination. Two healthy male donors, one aged 18 to 29 and one aged 30 to 39 years, were included in the cohort. Bulk PBMC replicates and cell subsets were isolated from blood drawn at multiple timepoints before and after both primary and secondary immunization. The investigation overall reported the following: A small fraction of clonotypes showed up in both the CD4 and CD8 compartments, probably as a result of convergent recombination. After the booster, most clones that had expanded after primary vaccination were detected again (over 95% of CD4 and under 90% of CD8), suggesting broad maintenance of memory. Because the study included only a couple of donors, the extent to which the findings can be generalized is limited. Compared with the primary T-cell response, the secondary T-cell response was faster but weaker, reaching its peak on day 5 rather than on day 15. FACS-sorted repertoires could contain abundant contaminating clonotypes from the bulk population, so computational filtering was required.

The CDR3 covers 16 residues, taking in both the cysteine and the phenylalanine. Left in the record is the CDR3 DNA by itself, 48 bases read in frame from the first base. CDR1 and CDR2, looked up from the germline V gene, are SGHTA and FQGNSA. Relative to germline, V is 6 bases shorter and J is 2 bases shorter, with 17 bases between their ends. Synthesis of TCR cDNA relied on 5'RACE template switching, a step that introduced a universal primer site along with unique molecular identifiers. cDNA synthesis was primed from both the TCR alpha and TCR beta constant segments. Library amplification used two PCR steps, and the second PCR step added sample barcodes and sequencing adapters. Sequencing of libraries was done on Illumina HiSeq 2500 (2x100 bp) or NovaSeq (2x150 bp). In the original analysis: MIGEC handled demultiplexing of reads and collapsing into UMI consensus sequences, while MiXCR performed V(D)J alignment. Vaccine-responding clonotypes were defined with edgeR using replicate PBMC samples, requiring FDR below 0.01 and a log2 fold change above 5 up to day 15. Each bulk clonotype received a CD4 or CD8 identity based on whether the sequenced CD4 or CD8 repertoire contained that clonotype at higher abundance. TCRdb reworked the public reads: Q25 trimming with fastp, MiXCR clone assembly, productive beta chains retained. Merged by CDR3 protein, the rows form single entries marked with the most common genes and DNA. The V and J calls here are based on TCRdb, not the publication. In all, the sample holds more than 65,000 distinct CDR3 sequences, and around 7% of those were seen once. Together, the top ten hold 25% to 35% of the sample.

Interpreted using the paper, the treatment or condition label stands for: live attenuated yellow fever vaccine strain. PBMCs were isolated from peripheral blood using a standard Ficoll-Paque protocol. Dynabeads CD4 and CD8 positive selection kits were used to isolate CD4 and CD8 T-cell fractions. RNA was extracted with TriZol from bulk PBMCs, CD4 and CD8 fractions, and dextramer-positive and dextramer-negative fractions. Many counts were recorded for this clonotype. What antigen it recognizes has not been identified. Base qualities are not at hand, and no much larger clone is one base apart. The source is a man aged 18 to 29 who received the YFV17D yellow fever vaccine. The V gene is TRBV7-2 and the J gene is TRBJ2-1; the D gene cannot be resolved reliably. The source was CD8+ T cells sorted from PBMCs, collected around 10 days after the first yellow fever vaccination. The CDR3: CASSLKTGSAYNEQFF. The nucleotide sequence reads as follows: TGTGCCAGCAGTTTAAAGACCGGATCGGCCTACAATGAGCAGTTCTTC.